This is a list of T cell receptor beta chains from one sample in a study of T cells after yellow fever vaccination. Using its own MiXCR run on the 5' RACE reads, TCRdb lists one record per CDR3 protein. In the table there are about 130,000 distinct CDR3 sequences, under 7% of which are singletons. The source material was CD4+ T cells sorted from PBMCs, sampled 10 days after the yellow fever booster vaccination. All receptors derive from a man aged 25-45 years who received the YFV17D yellow fever vaccine. Both conserved end residues are part of each CDR3. Each record gives: D gene, J gene, clone size, V gene, CDR3 protein, CDR3 DNA. A D gene is named only where the DNA matches it firmly. Size is stated as once, few or many counts, or a class when the clone is expanded.

D: NA; J: TRBJ1-3; size: many; V: TRBV15; CDR3: CATSRDTGWSGNTIYF; DNA: TGTGCCACCAGCAGAGATACGGGGTGGTCTGGAAACACCATATATTTT
D: NA; J: TRBJ2-1; size: many; V: TRBV12-3/TRBV12-4; CDR3: CASSSGLYQGTYNEQFF; DNA: TGTGCCAGCAGTTCGGGCCTTTACCAGGGCACCTACAATGAGCAGTTCTTC
D: NA; J: TRBJ2-5; size: many; V: TRBV12-3/TRBV12-4; CDR3: CASSSRAQETQYF; DNA: TGTGCCAGCAGTTCCAGGGCCCAAGAGACCCAGTACTTC
D: NA; J: TRBJ1-5; size: many; V: TRBV2; CDR3: CASSEEGIGQPQHF; DNA: TGTGCCAGCAGTGAAGAGGGGATTGGACAGCCCCAGCATTTT
D: NA; J: TRBJ1-1; size: many; V: TRBV16; CDR3: CASSSDRGAGTEAFF; DNA: TGTGCCAGCAGCTCCGATAGAGGGGCCGGGACTGAAGCTTTCTTT
D: NA; J: TRBJ1-5; size: many; V: TRBV20-1; CDR3: CSAISTANQPQHF; DNA: TGCAGTGCTATTTCAACGGCCAATCAGCCCCAGCATTTT
D: TRBD2; J: TRBJ2-7; size: few; V: TRBV5-1; CDR3: CASSGSPSGYEQYF; DNA: TGCGCCAGCAGCGGATCTCCTAGCGGCTACGAGCAGTACTTC
D: NA; J: TRBJ2-5; size: many; V: TRBV7-9; CDR3: CASSLPPGVTQYF; DNA: TGTGCCAGCAGCTTACCTCCTGGGGTGACCCAGTACTTC
D: NA; J: TRBJ2-5; size: many; V: TRBV6-5; CDR3: CASSTPGARVWETQYF; DNA: TGTGCCAGCAGTACCCCGGGGGCCCGGGTGTGGGAGACCCAGTACTTC
D: NA; J: TRBJ2-7; size: many; V: TRBV21-1; CDR3: CALRLGRGYRSYEQYF; DNA: TGTGCCCTCCGTTTGGGCAGGGGCTACCGCTCCTACGAGCAGTACTTC